These 5 T cell receptor beta chains were sequenced from one sample in a study of T cells in Graves' hyperthyroidism and ophthalmopathy. Amplification of TCR beta CDR3 regions was performed using RNA transcripts as template. An initial round of RT-PCR targeting the TCR CDR3 relied on the HTBI primer set. MiXCR was run by TCRdb on the multiplex PCR reads, yielding one entry per CDR3 protein. Among approximately 400,000 distinct CDR3 sequences listed, about 13% were seen once. Sequences were obtained from blood. The receptors were gathered from a man younger than 40 with Graves' hyperthyroidism that later progressed to Graves' ophthalmopathy.

CDR3 amino acids: CASSLTPLRSTEAFF. The DNA of the CDR3 is TGCGCCAGCAGCTTGACCCCACTGAGAAGCACTGAAGCTTTCTTT. The chain uses TRBV5-1 and TRBJ1-1; D is unclear. Per the germline V gene, CDR1 is SGHRS and CDR2 is YFSETQ. V gave up 1 base and J gave up 4 bases, with 14 bases separating them. The CDR3 contains 15 residues.

The sample holds many counts of this clonotype. The V and J genes are TRBV28 and TRBJ1-3, with D hard to call. The germline V and J ends were trimmed by 3 bases and 0 bases, with 12 bases remaining between them. This CDR3 is built from 16 residues. Looked up from germline, CDR1 is MDHEN and CDR2 is SYDVKM. Here the CDR3 DNA reads TGTGCCAGCAGTTTCCCGACTTCGAGCTCTGGAAACACCATATATTTT. The encoded protein is CASSFPTSSSGNTIYF.

This clonotype was counted at least ten times. CDR3 sequence: CASSFSVGYTF. CDR3 DNA sequence: TGTGCCAGCAGTTTTTCTGTTGGCTACACCTTC. The chain has TRBV12-3 or TRBV12-4 and TRBJ1-2; D unresolved. Trimming cost V 3 bases and J 7 bases, with 6 bases left between them. The CDR3 sequence is 11 residues long.

This clonotype was seen at least ten times. The rearrangement joins TRBV2 to TRBJ1-6; 8 bases fit TRBD1. CDR1 and CDR2 (germline): SNHLY, FYNNEI. CDR3 length: 17 amino acids. V was pared by 4 bases and J by 0 bases, with 5 bases of the junction left unmatched. In nucleotides, the CDR3 is TGTGCCAGCAGTGGACAGGGGCCCAGCTCCTATAATTCACCCCTCCACTTT. Amino acids: CASSGQGPSSYNSPLHF. The full variable domain, in which reference TRBV2 and TRBJ1-6 provide the parts outside the CDR3, is EPEVTQTPSHQVTQMGQEVILRCVPISNHLYFYWYRQILGQKVEFLVSFYNNEISEKSEIFDDQFSVERPDGSNFTLKIRSTKLEDSAMYFCASSGQGPSSYNSPLHFGNGTRLTVT.

This clonotype has at least ten counts. V is TRBV5-1 and J is TRBJ1-1; unclear D gene. The V gene's germline CDR1 is SGHRS and CDR2 YFSETQ. The CDR3 consists of 14 residues. Deletions cut 1 base from V and 2 bases from J, with 9 bases between. The CDR3 loop is CASSLFQANTEAFF. The CDR3 nucleotides are TGCGCCAGCAGCTTGTTCCAGGCAAACACTGAAGCTTTCTTT.